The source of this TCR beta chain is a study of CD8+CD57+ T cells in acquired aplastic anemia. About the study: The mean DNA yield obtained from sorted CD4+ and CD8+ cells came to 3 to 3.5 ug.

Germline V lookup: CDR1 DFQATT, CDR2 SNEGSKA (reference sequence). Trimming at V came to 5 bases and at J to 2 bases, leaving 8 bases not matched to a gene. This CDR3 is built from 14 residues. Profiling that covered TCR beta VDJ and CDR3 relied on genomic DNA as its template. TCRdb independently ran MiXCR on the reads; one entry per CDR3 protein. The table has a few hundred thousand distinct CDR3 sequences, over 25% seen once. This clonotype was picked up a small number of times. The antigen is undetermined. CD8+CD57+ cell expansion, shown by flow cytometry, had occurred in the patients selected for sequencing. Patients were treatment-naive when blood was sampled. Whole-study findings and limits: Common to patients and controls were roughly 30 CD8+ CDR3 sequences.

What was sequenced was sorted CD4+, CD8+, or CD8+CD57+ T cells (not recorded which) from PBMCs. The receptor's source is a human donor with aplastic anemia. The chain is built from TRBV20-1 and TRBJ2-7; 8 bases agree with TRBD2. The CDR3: CSASIAGRTYEQYF. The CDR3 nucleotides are TGCAGTGCTTCTATAGCGGGGCGGACCTACGAGCAGTACTTC.